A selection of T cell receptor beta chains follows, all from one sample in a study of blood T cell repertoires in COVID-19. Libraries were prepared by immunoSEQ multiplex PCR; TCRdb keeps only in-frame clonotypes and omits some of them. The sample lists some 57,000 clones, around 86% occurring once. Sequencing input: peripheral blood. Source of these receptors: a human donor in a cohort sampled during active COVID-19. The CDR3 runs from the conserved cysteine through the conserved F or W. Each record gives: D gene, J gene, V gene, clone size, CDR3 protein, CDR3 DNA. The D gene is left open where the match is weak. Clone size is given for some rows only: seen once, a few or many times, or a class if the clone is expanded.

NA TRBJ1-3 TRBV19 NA CASYKGTGFNSGNTIYF TGTGCCAGCTATAAAGGCACCGGGTTCAACTCTGGAAACACCATATATTTT
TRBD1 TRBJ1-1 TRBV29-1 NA CSGDRAAEAFF TGCAGCGGAGACAGGGCCGCTGAAGCTTTCTTT
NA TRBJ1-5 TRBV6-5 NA CASILQGGDNQPQHF TGTGCCAGCATTCTACAGGGAGGGGACAATCAGCCCCAGCATTTT
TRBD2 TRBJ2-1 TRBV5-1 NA CASGQLAGGWGDEQFF TGCGCCAGCGGACAACTAGCGGGAGGTTGGGGAGATGAGCAGTTCTTC
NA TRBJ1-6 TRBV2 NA CASEVGANSPLHF TGTGCCAGCGAAGTAGGGGCCAATTCACCCCTCCACTTT
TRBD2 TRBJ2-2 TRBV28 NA CASSPGGSTGELFF TGTGCCAGCAGCCCCGGGGGGAGCACCGGGGAGCTGTTTTTT
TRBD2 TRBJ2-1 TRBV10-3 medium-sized CAISEREGSYNEQFF TGTGCCATCAGTGAGAGGGAGGGCTCCTACAATGAGCAGTTCTTC
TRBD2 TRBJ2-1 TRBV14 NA CASSLRTSVGLDYNEQFF TGTGCCAGCAGCCTTCGGACTAGCGTAGGTTTAGACTACAATGAGCAGTTCTTC
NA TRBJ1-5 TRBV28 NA CASTWRSNQPQHF TGTGCCAGCACATGGAGGTCCAATCAGCCCCAGCATTTT
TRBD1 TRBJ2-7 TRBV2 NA CASRGDSHSYEQYF TGTGCCAGCAGAGGGGACAGTCACTCCTACGAGCAGTACTTC
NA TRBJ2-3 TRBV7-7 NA CASSPPGGPSTDTQYF TGTGCTAGCAGCCCCCCCGGGGGGCCTAGCACAGATACGCAGTATTTT
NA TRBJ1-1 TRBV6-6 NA CASSYDPRVGDTEAFF TGTGCCAGCAGTTACGACCCCAGGGTAGGGGACACTGAAGCTTTCTTT
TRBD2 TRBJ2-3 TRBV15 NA CATSSGLAGGVDTQYF TGTGCCACCAGCAGCGGACTAGCGGGAGGAGTGGATACGCAGTATTTT
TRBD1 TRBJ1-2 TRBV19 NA CASSPSGTGHGYTF TGTGCCAGTAGTCCTTCCGGGACAGGGCATGGCTACACCTTC
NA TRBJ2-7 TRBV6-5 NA CASSYRDSYEQYF TGTGCCAGCAGTTACCGCGACTCCTACGAGCAGTACTTC
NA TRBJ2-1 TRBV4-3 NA CASSQGPASGTSYNEQFF TGCGCCAGCAGCCAAGGACCCGCGAGCGGAACCTCCTACAATGAGCAGTTCTTC
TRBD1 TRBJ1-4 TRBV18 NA CASSPPGQGHEKLFF TGTGCCAGCTCACCCCCGGGACAGGGTCATGAAAAACTGTTTTTT
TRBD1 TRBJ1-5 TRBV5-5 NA CASRVTTGGNQPQHF TGTGCCAGCAGAGTCACGACAGGGGGCAATCAGCCCCAGCATTTT
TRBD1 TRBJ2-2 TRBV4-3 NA CASSGRTGGTGELFF TGCGCCAGCAGCGGACGGACAGGGGGCACCGGGGAGCTGTTTTTT
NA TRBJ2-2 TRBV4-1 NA CASSHEQANTGELFF TGCGCCAGCAGCCACGAACAGGCGAACACCGGGGAGCTGTTTTTT
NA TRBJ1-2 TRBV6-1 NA CASSEIIDAYGYTF TGTGCCAGCAGTGAAATAATAGATGCCTATGGCTACACCTTC
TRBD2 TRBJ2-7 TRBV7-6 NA CASSLIRGSGRPRGREQYF TGTGCCAGCAGCTTAATACGTGGTAGCGGGAGACCGCGGGGGAGAGAGCAGTACTTC
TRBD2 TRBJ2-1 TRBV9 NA CASSEISGSRYNEQFF TGTGCCAGCAGCGAAATTAGCGGGAGTCGGTACAATGAGCAGTTCTTC
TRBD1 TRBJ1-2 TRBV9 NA CASSVSNQGGNYGYTF TGTGCCAGCAGCGTATCCAATCAGGGGGGTAACTATGGCTACACCTTC
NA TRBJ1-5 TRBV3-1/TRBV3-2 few CASSLHGGPPQHF TGTGCCAGCAGCCTTCACGGCGGGCCGCCCCAGCATTTT
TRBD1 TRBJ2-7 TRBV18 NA CASSPAGQGLSYEQYF TGTGCCAGCTCACCCGCGGGACAGGGGCTTTCCTACGAGCAGTACTTC
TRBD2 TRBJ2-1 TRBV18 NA CASSPGLVRYNEQFF TGTGCCAGCTCACCCGGACTAGTCAGGTACAATGAGCAGTTCTTC
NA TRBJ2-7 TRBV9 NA CASSGVRGPSEQYF TGTGCCAGCAGCGGCGTCCGCGGCCCTAGTGAGCAGTACTTC
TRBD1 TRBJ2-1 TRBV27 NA CASSPDRVRNEQFF TGTGCCAGCAGTCCGGACAGGGTGAGGAATGAGCAGTTCTTC
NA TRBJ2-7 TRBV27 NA CASSSPVKGEYF TGTGCCAGCAGTTCCCCGGTGAAGGGGGAGTACTTC
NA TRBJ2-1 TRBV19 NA CASSLYNEQFF TGTGCCAGTAGCCTTTACAATGAGCAGTTCTTC
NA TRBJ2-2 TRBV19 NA CASSMGSTANTGELFF TGTGCCAGTAGTATGGGGAGCACAGCGAACACCGGGGAGCTGTTTTTT
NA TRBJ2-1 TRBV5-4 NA CASSLAASSYNEQFF TGTGCCAGCAGCTTGGCGGCTAGCTCCTACAATGAGCAGTTCTTC
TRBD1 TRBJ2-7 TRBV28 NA CASSPLGQGKFEQYF TGTGCCAGCAGTCCCCTGGGACAGGGGAAATTCGAGCAGTACTTC
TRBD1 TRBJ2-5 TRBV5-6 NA CASIRDRGETQYF TGTGCCAGCATCCGGGACAGGGGAGAGACCCAGTACTTC
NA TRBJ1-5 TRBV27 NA CASSLSGFGDQPQHF TGTGCCAGCAGCTTATCAGGGTTCGGGGATCAGCCCCAGCATTTT
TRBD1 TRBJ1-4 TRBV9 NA CASSALQGIEEKLFF TGTGCCAGCAGCGCCCTACAGGGGATAGAGGAAAAACTGTTTTTT
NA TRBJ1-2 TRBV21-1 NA CASSKARGGPLIYGYTF TGTGCCAGCAGCAAAGCGCGGGGGGGGCCCCTTATTTATGGCTACACCTTC
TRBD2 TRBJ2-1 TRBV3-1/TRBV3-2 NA CASSHPRKSGRTYNEQFF TGTGCCAGCAGCCACCCCAGGAAAAGCGGGAGGACCTACAATGAGCAGTTCTTC
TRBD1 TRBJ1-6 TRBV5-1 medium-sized CASSLRQGTNNSPLHF TGCGCCAGCAGCTTACGACAGGGGACAAATAATTCACCCCTCCACTTT
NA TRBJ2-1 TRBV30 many CAGGRGSYNEQFF TGTGCCGGGGGACGCGGCTCCTACAATGAGCAGTTCTTC
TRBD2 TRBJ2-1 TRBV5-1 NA CASSLLASGSGSYNEQFF TGCGCCAGCAGCTTGTTGGCTAGCGGGAGTGGGTCCTACAATGAGCAGTTCTTC
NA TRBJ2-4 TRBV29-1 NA CSGLALAKNIQYF TGCAGCGGCCTTGCACTAGCCAAAAACATTCAGTACTTC
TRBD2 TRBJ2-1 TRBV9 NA CASSVVSSGSPYNEQFF TGTGCCAGCAGCGTAGTGTCTAGCGGGAGTCCATACAATGAGCAGTTCTTC
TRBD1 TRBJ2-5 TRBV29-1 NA CSSNRGAETQYF TGCAGCTCTAACAGGGGGGCAGAGACCCAGTACTTC
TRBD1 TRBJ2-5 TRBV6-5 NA CASSYTDRRGETQYF TGTGCCAGCAGTTACACGGACAGGAGAGGAGAGACCCAGTACTTC
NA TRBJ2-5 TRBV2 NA CASSPKGTSRETQYF TGTGCCAGCAGTCCAAAGGGAACTAGTCGGGAGACCCAGTACTTC
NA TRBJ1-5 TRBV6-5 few CASRPGTNSNQPQHF TGTGCCAGCAGACCCGGGACAAATAGCAATCAGCCCCAGCATTTT
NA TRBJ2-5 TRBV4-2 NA CASSQDLWRKGETQYF TGTGCCAGCAGCCAAGATTTGTGGCGGAAAGGAGAGACCCAGTACTTC